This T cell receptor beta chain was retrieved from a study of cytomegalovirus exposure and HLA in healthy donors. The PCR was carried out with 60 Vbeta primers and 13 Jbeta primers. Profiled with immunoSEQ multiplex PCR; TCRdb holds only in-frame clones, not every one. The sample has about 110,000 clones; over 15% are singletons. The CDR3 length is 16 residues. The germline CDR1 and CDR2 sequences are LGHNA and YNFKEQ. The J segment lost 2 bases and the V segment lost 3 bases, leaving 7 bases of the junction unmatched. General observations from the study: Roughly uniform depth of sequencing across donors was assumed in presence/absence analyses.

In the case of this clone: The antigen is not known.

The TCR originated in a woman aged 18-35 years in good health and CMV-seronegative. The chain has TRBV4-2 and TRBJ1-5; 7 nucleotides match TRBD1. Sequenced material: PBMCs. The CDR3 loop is CASSHPGQSCNQPQHF. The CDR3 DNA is TGTGCCAGCAGCCATCCGGGACAGAGCTGCAATCAGCCCCAGCATTTT.